This entry lists 22 T cell receptor beta chains sequenced from one sample in a study of blood T cell repertoires in COVID-19. Using immunoSEQ multiplex PCR, the repertoire was profiled, and TCRdb retains in-frame clones only, with some absent. This table has a few hundred thousand clones, around 82% appearing once. Sequenced sample: peripheral blood. These receptors were taken from a middle-aged man with active or convalescent COVID-19.

This clone was seen a few times. The chain uses TRBV7-3 and TRBJ1-2; the match to TRBD1 covers 11 bases. The CDR3 runs 13 residues. V lost 4 bases to trimming and J lost 8 bases; unmatched junction nucleotides: 3. The germline CDR1 and CDR2 sequences are SGHTA and FQGTGA. The CDR3 reads CASSSGQGEGYTF. As DNA, the CDR3 is TGTGCCAGCAGCTCGGGACAGGGGGAAGGCTACACCTTC.

The rearrangement joins TRBV18 to TRBJ1-5, with 8 bases lining up with TRBD1. Germline assignment: CDR1 KGHSH and CDR2 LQKENI. CDR3 length: 15 residues. Trimming cost V 4 bases and J 5 bases; bases outside gene matches: 7. The CDR3, as DNA: TGTGCCAGCTCACAAGGACAGGGACCCCATCAGCCCCAGCATTTT. Translating gives CASSQGQGPHQPQHF.

This clone came up a few times. This sequence joins TRBV6-5 and TRBJ2-3, with D perhaps matching TRBD1 (6 bases). V dropped 2 bases and J dropped 1 base, with 10 bases sitting between them. Per germline, CDR1 MNHEY and CDR2 SVGAGI. There are 15 residues in the CDR3. The CDR3 bases are TGTGCCAGCAGTTACCAGGGGTCGGGCACAGATACGCAGTATTTT. This translates into CASSYQGSGTDTQYF.

The table lists this clone with a few counts. V usage is TRBV2 and J usage is TRBJ2-3; TRBD2 matches 7 bases. This CDR3 has 14 amino acids. With 3 bases clipped from V and 4 bases from J, the junction kept 4 bases outside the gene matches. Germline assignment: CDR1 SNHLY and CDR2 FYNNEI. The CDR3 DNA is TGTGCCAGCAGTGACGGGGGAGGGGCAGATACGCAGTATTTT. Residues: CASSDGGGADTQYF. Combining the CDR3 with reference TRBV2 and TRBJ2-3 gives the whole variable domain EPEVTQTPSHQVTQMGQEVILRCVPISNHLYFYWYRQILGQKVEFLVSFYNNEISEKSEIFDDQFSVERPDGSNFTLKIRSTKLEDSAMYFCASSDGGGADTQYFGPGTRLTVL.

The chain couples TRBV9 to TRBJ2-7; TRBD2 matches at 10 bases. V trimming: 2 bases; J trimming: 6 bases; junction bases outside the gene matches: 11. Germline V gene sequence: CDR1 SGDLS, CDR2 YYNGEE. This CDR3 contains 16 residues. Here the CDR3 reads CASSVVLAGSLAEQYF. The CDR3 region has the DNA TGTGCCAGCAGCGTTGTACTAGCGGGATCCCTGGCCGAGCAGTACTTC.

The chain joins TRBV7-2 to TRBJ2-1; TRBD2 matches at 13 bases. Looked up from germline, CDR1 is SGHTA and CDR2 is FQGNSA. After removal of 1 base from V and 7 bases from J, the junction contained 10 bases not matched to a gene. This CDR3 is 18 amino acids long. CDR3 bases: TGTGCCAGCAGCTTAGTCCCACCACTAGCGGGAGGGCCGAATGAGCAGTTCTTC. This codes for CASSLVPPLAGGPNEQFF.

The genes are TRBV19 and TRBJ2-7; 7 bases are shared with TRBD1. J gave up 1 base and V 5 bases, and 8 bases lay outside the gene matches. This CDR3 region has 15 residues. Germline CDR1 reads LNHDA; CDR2 reads SQIVND (reference sequence). DNA for the CDR3: TGTGCCAGTAGTCTCGACAGGGACCAATCCTACGAGCAGTACTTC. It yields the protein CASSLDRDQSYEQYF.

V and J are TRBV7-2 and TRBJ2-5, with TRBD2 matching over 13 bases. CDR3 length equals 17 residues. Germline lookup yields CDR1 SGHTA and CDR2 FQGNSA. Germline trimming cut 5 bases from V and 2 bases from J; bases unmatched to any gene: 8. The CDR3 DNA reads TGTGCCAGCAGCCAATCCTGGGGACTAGCGGGACAAGAGACCCAGTACTTC. Translating gives CASSQSWGLAGQETQYF. The full variable domain, in which reference TRBV7-2 and TRBJ2-5 provide the parts outside the CDR3, is GAGVSQSPSNKVTEKGKDVELRCDPISGHTALYWYRQSLGQGLEFLIYFQGNSAPDKSGLPSDRFSAERTGGSVSTLTIQRTQQEDSAVYLCASSQSWGLAGQETQYFGPGTRLLVL.

This chain connects TRBV15 to TRBJ2-2; 9 nucleotides align to TRBD2. The CDR3 totals 19 residues. From germline, CDR1 is LNHNV and CDR2 YYDKDF (reference sequence). V was clipped by 5 bases and J by 4 bases; unmatched bases: 17. CDR3 protein: CATSRVPRGTSYLTGELFF. In DNA, the CDR3 is TGTGCCACCAGCCGAGTCCCCCGCGGGACTAGCTACCTCACCGGGGAGCTGTTTTTT.

This clone was found a few times. This sequence joins TRBV7-2 and TRBJ2-7, with 10 bases that match TRBD1. Germline lookup yields CDR1 SGHTA and CDR2 FQGNSA. CDR3 length: 13 amino acids. J lost 3 bases, V lost 4 bases, and 0 bases had no gene match. CDR3 loop: CASSWTGGYEQYF. The CDR3 nucleotides read TGTGCCAGCAGCTGGACAGGGGGCTACGAGCAGTACTTC.

The chain has TRBV7-6 and TRBJ1-1; D unclear. The CDR3 covers 14 residues. Germline V gives CDR1 SGHVS, CDR2 FNYEAQ. The V end lost 5 bases, the J end lost 7 bases, and 17 bases lay between the germline ends. The CDR3 region has the DNA TGTGCCAGCAGCCTTCGAGGGAATAGTAATGAAGCTTTCTTT. As protein: CASSLRGNSNEAFF.

V usage is TRBV30 and J usage is TRBJ2-1; D is unresolved. Germline CDR1 and CDR2: GTSNPN and SVGIG (reference sequence). Trimming shortened V by 1 base and J by 0 bases, and 13 bases separated the two germline ends. There are 16 residues in the CDR3. CDR3 residues: CAWSGAYSSSYNEQFF. CDR3 DNA: TGTGCCTGGAGTGGGGCGTACTCGAGCTCCTACAATGAGCAGTTCTTC. The variable domain in full, completed from reference TRBV30 and TRBJ2-1, reads SQTIHQWPATLVQPVGSPLSLECTVEGTSNPNLYWYRQAAGRGLQLLFYSVGIGQISSEVPQNLSASRPQDRQFILSSKKLLLSDSGFYLCAWSGAYSSSYNEQFFGPGTRLTVL.

The rearrangement links TRBV6-1 to TRBJ1-1; D perhaps matches TRBD1 (6 bases). Trimming stripped 3 bases from V and 0 bases from J, with 14 bases between. There are 16 residues in the CDR3. The V gene's germline CDR1 is MNHNS and CDR2 SASEGT. CDR3 sequence: CASSERTDSLNTEAFF. The CDR3 bases are TGTGCCAGCAGTGAGAGGACAGACTCCTTGAACACTGAAGCTTTCTTT.

The chain joins TRBV30 to TRBJ1-6; TRBD1 agrees at 9 bases. With V trimmed by 4 bases and J by 18 bases, 13 bases remained unmatched. Germline CDR1 and CDR2: GTSNPN and SVGIG (reference sequence). This CDR3 is built from 13 residues. The CDR3 coding sequence is TGTGCCTGGAAGGTTAGCGGGGGGACAGGGCGCCACTTT. Translation: CAWKVSGGTGRHF.

This chain uses TRBV4-1 with TRBJ1-1, with 8 nucleotides matching TRBD1. Germline V gene lookup returns CDR1 MGHRA and CDR2 YSYEKL. The CDR3 contains 15 residues. V dropped 0 bases and J dropped 13; count of bases not matched to a gene: 13. The CDR3, as DNA: TGCGCCAGCAGCCAAGACGGGGGATTATTGGGACAGGTTTTCTTT. Protein product: CASSQDGGLLGQVFF.

This chain links TRBV7-2 with TRBJ2-5; TRBD1 agrees at 11 bases. CDR1 and CDR2 (germline): SGHTA, FQGNSA. Unmatched junction bases numbered 4, after V lost 4 bases and J lost 6 bases. CDR3 length equals 14 residues. Here the CDR3 reads CASSSGQGAQTQYF. For the CDR3, the DNA is TGTGCCAGCAGCTCCGGACAGGGGGCACAGACCCAGTACTTC.

V gene TRBV19 combines with J gene TRBJ2-7, with TRBD2 matching 11 bases. The CDR3 loop spans 14 amino acids. The V gene's germline CDR1 is LNHDA and CDR2 SQIVND (reference sequence). With V trimmed by 5 bases and J by 1 base, 1 base remained unmatched. CDR3 nucleotides: TGTGCCAGTAGTCTAGCGGGAGGATCCTACGAGCAGTACTTC. Encoded protein: CASSLAGGSYEQYF.

This clone was detected only a few times. This chain links TRBV25-1 with TRBJ2-3, with 14 bases lining up with TRBD2. V lost 6 bases and J lost 8; bases outside the gene matches: 10. CDR1 and CDR2 from the germline V gene are MGHDK and SYGVNS. The CDR3 covers 16 residues. For the CDR3, the DNA is TGTGCCAGCAGCGTTGGGACTAGCGGGAGACTCTCTACGCAGTATTTT. The encoded protein is CASSVGTSGRLSTQYF.

This chain links TRBV6-5 with TRBJ2-1; D remains unclear. V lost 5 bases, J lost 4 bases, and 3 bases lay in between. Germline V CDR1 and CDR2: MNHEY, SVGAGI. This CDR3 spans 11 amino acids. As DNA, the CDR3 is TGTGCCAGCAGTCCTTACAATGAGCAGTTCTTC. Its translation is CASSPYNEQFF.

The V and J genes are TRBV30 and TRBJ1-1; a possible D gene is TRBD1 (5 bases). CDR1 and CDR2 from the germline V gene are GTSNPN and SVGIG (reference sequence). The CDR3 loop spans 13 amino acids. Deletions cut 6 bases from V and 6 bases from J, with 17 bases between. CDR3 sequence (DNA): TGTGCCTGCGAAAATCGACAGCTCTCTGAAGCTTTCTTT. Amino acids: CACENRQLSEAFF.

This clone was counted between two and nine times. This chain's CDR3 is CASSPTISNTEAFF. As DNA, the CDR3 is TGTGCCAGCAGTCCGACAATTTCGAACACTGAAGCTTTCTTT. This rearrangement joins TRBV6-6 to TRBJ1-1, with D hard to call. CDR1 and CDR2 (germline): MNHNY, SVGAGI (reference sequence). This CDR3 has 14 residues. Trimming stripped 5 bases from V and 1 base from J, with 11 bases between.

V and J are TRBV3-1 (or the pseudogene TRBV3-2) and TRBJ1-1; 10 bases match TRBD1. Germline loops: CDR1 LGHDT, CDR2 YNNKEL (reference sequence). V lost 5 bases, J lost 3 bases, and 12 bases stayed unmatched. The CDR3 is 17 residues long. CDR3 in amino acids: CASSSPRTGGGYTEAFF. The CDR3 region has the DNA TGTGCCAGCAGCTCACCCCGGACAGGGGGTGGGTACACTGAAGCTTTCTTT.